The 18 T cell receptor beta chains below come from one sample, sequenced in a study of CD8 T cells in Susac syndrome. The RNA, roughly 0.45 to 1 ug, was put through reverse transcription using random hexamers. TCRdb redid the calling of the immunoSEQ multiplex PCR reads with MiXCR, one entry per CDR3 protein. The table lists 80,000 to 95,000 distinct CDR3 sequences, roughly 94% of them singletons, with more than 0.8% in the top ten. Sequenced: CD8+ T cells from PBMCs. These receptor sequences come from a human donor with Susac syndrome.

The chain joins TRBV5-6 to TRBJ1-1, with TRBD1 as a possible D gene (6 bases). The CDR3 runs 15 residues. V was cut by 3 bases and J by 1 base, with 13 bases left in between. CDR1 and CDR2 (germline): SGHDT, YYEEEE. CDR3 sequence: CASSYSTGTNTEAFF. The DNA of the CDR3 is TGTGCCAGCAGCTACAGCACAGGGACGAACACTGAAGCTTTCTTT. Supplemented by reference TRBV5-6 and TRBJ1-1, the full variable domain reads DAGVTQSPTHLIKTRGQQVTLRCSPKSGHDTVSWYQQALGQGPQFIFQYYEEEERQRGNFPDRFSGHQFPNYSSELNVNALLLGDSALYLCASSYSTGTNTEAFFGQGTRLTVV.

This chain uses TRBV11-2 with TRBJ1-6; D gene uncertain. This CDR3 comprises 17 residues. Trimming removed 3 bases from V and 0 bases from J, with 12 bases in between. Germline V lookup: CDR1 SGHAT, CDR2 FQNNGV. CDR3 region: CASSFGGPSSYNSPLHF. DNA for the CDR3: TGTGCCAGCAGCTTCGGAGGCCCAAGCTCCTATAATTCACCCCTCCACTTT.

This rearrangement joins TRBV27 to TRBJ2-5, with 11 positions matching TRBD2. Per germline, CDR1 MNHEY and CDR2 SMNVEV (reference sequence). V trimming: 5 bases; J trimming: 5 bases; junction bases outside the gene matches: 4. The CDR3 runs 14 residues. The chain's CDR3 is CASSLAGGPETQYF. The CDR3 coding sequence is TGTGCCAGCAGTCTAGCGGGGGGACCTGAGACCCAGTACTTC.

This clonotype occurred once. CDR3 nucleotide sequence: TGTGCCAGCATCCCTAAGGTCCCGGACTCCTACAATGAGCAGTTCTTC. Protein product: CASIPKVPDSYNEQFF. The chain links TRBV25-1 to TRBJ2-1; D ambiguous. Germline V gene lookup returns CDR1 MGHDK and CDR2 SYGVNS. The CDR3 runs 16 residues. With 7 bases removed from V and 0 bases from J, the gap between germline ends came to 16 bases.

The J gene is TRBJ2-2, the V gene TRBV28; a possible D gene is TRBD1 (6 bases). From germline, CDR1 is MDHEN and CDR2 SYDVKM. The ends were cut back, 10 bases at V and 7 bases at J, with 22 bases in the middle. This CDR3 is built from 15 residues. The CDR3 spells CATGKQGDRGGELFF. CDR3 nucleotides: TGTGCCACCGGCAAACAGGGAGACCGAGGCGGGGAGCTGTTTTTT.

This clonotype was detected only a few times. The chain uses TRBV27 and TRBJ1-1, with D possibly being TRBD1 (6 bases). The CDR3 covers 14 residues. Germline V gene lookup returns CDR1 MNHEY and CDR2 SMNVEV (reference sequence). V was clipped by 3 bases and J by 0 bases, with 8 bases between them. The CDR3 sequence is CASSFQGMNTEAFF. The CDR3, as DNA: TGTGCCAGCAGTTTCCAGGGGATGAACACTGAAGCTTTCTTT.

This chain joins TRBV4-3 and TRBJ1-5; D remains unclear. The germline V gene encodes CDR1 LGHNA and CDR2 YSLEER. CDR3 length: 16 amino acids. V was trimmed by 0 bases and J by 3 bases, leaving 12 bases between them. CDR3 DNA sequence: TGCGCCAGCAGCCAAGATTGGAGGGTCCTCAATCAGCCCCAGCATTTT. Its translation: CASSQDWRVLNQPQHF.

V gene TRBV24-1 combines with J gene TRBJ2-1, with a tentative D call TRBD1 (5 bases). Trimming cost V 5 bases and J 6 bases, with 10 bases left between them. Germline V CDR1 and CDR2: KGHDR, SFDVKD. This CDR3 has 13 residues. The CDR3 is CATSGRGSNEQFF. CDR3 DNA: TGTGCCACCAGTGGTAGGGGTAGCAATGAGCAGTTCTTC.

The chain couples TRBV5-6 to TRBJ2-2, with D hard to call. CDR1 SGHDT and CDR2 YYEEEE come from the germline V gene. Deletions cut 7 bases from V and 0 bases from J, with 16 bases between. This CDR3 region has 16 residues. Written as DNA, the CDR3 is TGTGCCAGCCAACCCGAATTAGGAGCGAACACCGGGGAGCTGTTTTTT. Translating it yields CASQPELGANTGELFF. Full variable domain (outside the CDR3, taken from reference TRBV5-6 and TRBJ2-2): DAGVTQSPTHLIKTRGQQVTLRCSPKSGHDTVSWYQQALGQGPQFIFQYYEEEERQRGNFPDRFSGHQFPNYSSELNVNALLLGDSALYLCASQPELGANTGELFFGEGSRLTVL.

CDR3 sequence: CSARDESRGSQPQHF. The CDR3 DNA follows: TGCAGTGCTAGAGATGAAAGCAGGGGGTCACAGCCCCAGCATTTT. The chain links TRBV20-1 to TRBJ1-5, with 7 nucleotides matching TRBD1. V lost 0 bases and J lost 7; bases outside the gene matches: 9. CDR1 DFQATT and CDR2 SNEGSKA come from the germline V gene (reference sequence). The CDR3 has 15 amino acids.

The chain links TRBV5-1 to TRBJ1-2, with no clear D. This CDR3 is 13 amino acids long. Germline CDR1 reads SGHRS; CDR2 reads YFSETQ. Trimming pared 4 bases from V and 13 bases from J, leaving 20 bases between. CDR3 loop: CASSTMTGNELTF. The CDR3 DNA sequence: TGCGCCAGCAGCACCATGACCGGGAATGAGCTCACCTTC.

The J gene is TRBJ2-7, the V gene TRBV25-1, with D perhaps TRBD1 or TRBD2 (5 bases each). Germline CDR1 reads MGHDK; CDR2 reads SYGVNS. V lost 1 base and J 5 bases, leaving 15 bases between the germline ends. The CDR3 has 15 amino acids. The CDR3 DNA follows: TGTGCCAGCAGTGAATGGGGGTCGGGGTACGACGAGCAGTACTTC. It encodes CASSEWGSGYDEQYF.

DNA of the CDR3: TGTGCCAGCATCCAAGACGCGAAAGCTTTCTTT. Its protein product is CASIQDAKAFF. The V and J genes are TRBV5-6 and TRBJ1-1; D not certain. Germline lookup yields CDR1 SGHDT and CDR2 YYEEEE. V was shortened by 6 bases and J by 9 bases, with 12 bases between the two germline ends. The CDR3 sequence is 11 residues long.

J is TRBJ1-1 and V is TRBV27, with TRBD1 as a possible D gene (5 bases). Trimming removed 3 bases at V and 8 bases at J, with 7 bases between. The CDR3 is 11 amino acids. Germline V gene sequence: CDR1 MNHEY, CDR2 SMNVEV (reference sequence). The CDR3 here is CASSLRGEAFF. The CDR3 DNA sequence: TGTGCCAGCAGTTTGCGGGGGGAAGCTTTCTTT.

CDR3: CASSQATGFSEKLFF. For the CDR3, the DNA is TGCGCCAGCAGCCAAGCGACAGGGTTTAGTGAAAAACTGTTTTTT. V is TRBV4-1 and J is TRBJ1-4; 7 bases are shared with TRBD1. With 1 base clipped from V and 7 bases from J, the junction kept 6 bases outside the gene matches. The germline V gene encodes CDR1 MGHRA and CDR2 YSYEKL. The CDR3 contains 15 residues.

The rearrangement joins TRBV9 to TRBJ2-5; D gene unclear. The V gene's germline CDR1 is SGDLS and CDR2 YYNGEE. Trimming took off 4 bases at V and 4 bases at J, with 17 bases between the two ends. This CDR3 has 15 residues. CDR3 amino acids: CASSPLGSSGETQYF. The CDR3 DNA sequence: TGTGCCAGCAGCCCCCTGGGCAGTTCGGGAGAGACCCAGTACTTC.

The V gene is TRBV27, the J gene TRBJ2-7, with a weak D call TRBD1 (5 bases). The CDR3 is 13 residues long. Trimming took off 6 bases at V and 3 bases at J, with 12 bases between the two ends. Germline V gene data show CDR1 as MNHEY and CDR2 as SMNVEV (reference sequence). The CDR3 region has the DNA TGTGCCAGCAGAGGCCAGGGTGGCTACGAGCAGTACTTC. As protein: CASRGQGGYEQYF.

The chain has TRBV20-1 and TRBJ1-5; weak D call: TRBD1 (6 bases). The germline V gene has CDR1 DFQATT and CDR2 SNEGSKA (reference sequence). Trimming stripped 5 bases from V and 4 bases from J, with 15 bases between. The length of the CDR3 is 14 residues. The CDR3: CSAHTGSWNQPQHF. CDR3 DNA: TGCAGTGCTCATACAGGGTCTTGGAATCAGCCCCAGCATTTT.